This T cell receptor (beta chain) was profiled in a study of T-cell memory formation after mild COVID-19. Study background: There were largely donor-specific TCR clusters.

V was clipped by 5 bases and J by 6 bases, with 14 bases between them. This CDR3 region has 14 residues. Per the germline V gene, CDR1 is MNHEY and CDR2 is SVGEGT. From 5'RACE with constant-segment primers came TCR alpha and TCR beta cDNA libraries that carried sample barcodes and UMIs. TCRdb passed the 5' RACE reads through MiXCR, listing each CDR3 protein once. The table lists some 330,000 distinct CDR3 sequences, roughly 21% of them singletons, with approximately 12% in the top ten. Sequences were obtained from PBMCs or a T cell subset sorted from them (not recorded which). The V call is TRBV6-2 or TRBV6-3, the J call TRBJ2-1; maybe TRBD2 (6 bases). The receptor comes from an adult woman who had mild COVID-19 (a few samples of this study predate the infection). Cell type and time point are not known. In DNA, the CDR3 is TGTGCCAGCAGTCAAATGCTAGCGAGCAATGAGCAGTTCTTC. Encoded protein: CASSQMLASNEQFF.